The clone carrying this TCR beta chain was detected only a few times. V lost 6 bases, J lost 2 bases, and 15 bases lay in between. The CDR3 is 15 residues long. Looked up from germline, CDR1 is LGHDT and CDR2 is YNNKEL (reference sequence). The source of the sample is a study of T-cell memory formation after mild COVID-19. Study-wide background: The study found TCR clusters largely donor specific.

Each CDR3 protein gets one entry after TCRdb re-called the 5' RACE reads with MiXCR. The sample holds a few hundred thousand distinct CDR3 sequences, around 25% seen once. The sample was PBMCs or a T cell subset sorted from them (not recorded which). This rearrangement joins TRBV3-1 to TRBJ2-3; D is possibly TRBD1 (5 bases). The sequence derives from an adult woman who had mild COVID-19 (a few samples of this study predate the infection). Cell type and time point are not known. The CDR3 here is CASRHGHLNTDTQYF. In DNA form, the CDR3 reads TGTGCCAGCAGACACGGACACCTCAACACAGATACGCAGTATTTT.